This is a list of T cell receptor beta chains from one sample in a study of T-cell memory formation after mild COVID-19. TCRdb itself ran the 5' RACE reads through MiXCR, one entry per CDR3 protein. Of about 560,000 distinct CDR3 sequences in the sample, roughly 17% were seen once. Sequenced sample: PBMCs or a T cell subset sorted from them (not recorded which). These receptors originate from an adult woman who had mild COVID-19 (a few samples of this study predate the infection). Cell type and time point are not known. The CDR3 runs from the conserved cysteine through the conserved F or W. The order of the fields is D gene, J gene, clone size, V gene, CDR3 protein, CDR3 DNA. A D gene is named only where the DNA matches it firmly. The size of a clone is reported for some rows only, either as once, few or many, or as a class for expanded clones.

- TRBJ2-2 few TRBV10-3 CATKEVTGELFF TGTGCCACCAAGGAGGTCACCGGGGAGCTGTTTTTT
- TRBJ1-5 - TRBV29-1 CSVGNFNQPQHF TGCAGCGTTGGAAACTTTAATCAGCCCCAGCATTTT
TRBD2 TRBJ2-1 few TRBV7-6 CATWSCSGRRNLSSYNEQFF TGTGCCACGTGGTCTTGCAGCGGGAGGAGGAACCTAAGCTCCTACAATGAGCAGTTCTTC
- TRBJ2-2 - TRBV9 CASSAAVHTGELFF TGTGCCAGCAGCGCTGCCGTTCACACCGGGGAGCTGTTTTTT
- TRBJ2-7 - TRBV10-3 CAIRDSWGDYEQYF TGTGCCATCAGAGACAGCTGGGGGGACTACGAGCAGTACTTC
- TRBJ2-3 few TRBV7-3 CASSFGEESSQYF TGTGCCAGCAGCTTCGGGGAGGAGAGCTCGCAGTATTTT
TRBD2 TRBJ2-5 few TRBV7-2 CASSLGRRGSGRDRETQYF TGTGCCAGCAGCTTAGGAAGGAGAGGTAGCGGGAGGGATAGAGAGACCCAGTACTTC
- TRBJ1-5 few TRBV7-9 CASSRANQPQHF TGTGCCAGCTCCAGGGCCAATCAGCCCCAGCATTTT
- TRBJ2-1 few TRBV6-6 CASTLLGSHEQFF TGTGCCAGCACCCTGCTGGGGTCGCATGAGCAGTTCTTC
TRBD1 TRBJ1-1 many TRBV30 CASRQGGEAFF TGTGCCTCACGACAGGGGGGTGAAGCTTTCTTT